The 25 T cell receptor beta chains given below trace back to one sample, sequenced in a study of T cells in Graves' hyperthyroidism and ophthalmopathy. Amplified TCR beta CDR3 regions came from RNA transcripts. Researchers ran a first-round RT-PCR on the TCR CDR3 using the HTBI primer set. TCRdb used MiXCR to reprocess the multiplex PCR reads, holding one entry per CDR3 protein. The sample includes over 250,000 distinct CDR3 sequences, less than 30% of them seen just once. Sequences were obtained from blood. Receptors were obtained from a middle-aged man with Graves' hyperthyroidism that later progressed to Graves' ophthalmopathy.

The table lists this clonotype with many counts. The rearrangement joins TRBV30 to TRBJ2-7; TRBD1 might be the D (5 bases). The V end was cut by 1 base, the J end by 5 bases, with 6 bases between. Germline lookup yields CDR1 GTSNPN and CDR2 SVGIG (reference sequence). The CDR3 contains 11 residues. CDR3 bases: TGTGCCTGGAGTGGGGGCGACGAGCAGTACTTC. This sequence encodes CAWSGGDEQYF.

This clonotype was recorded at least ten times. The chain recombines TRBV11-2 with TRBJ1-5, with D maybe TRBD1 (5 bases). Germline CDR1 reads SGHAT; CDR2 reads FQNNGV. Trimming removed 1 base at V and 4 bases at J, with 8 bases between. The CDR3 runs 14 residues. The CDR3 spells CASSLGRANQPQHF. Here the CDR3 DNA reads TGTGCCAGCAGCTTAGGCAGGGCAAATCAGCCCCAGCATTTT.

This clonotype appeared many times. V is TRBV5-1 and J is TRBJ2-7; D is tentatively TRBD1 or TRBD2 (6 bases each). The CDR3 contains 15 residues. Germline V CDR1 and CDR2: SGHRS, YFSETQ. The germline V and J ends were trimmed by 5 bases and 3 bases, with 18 bases remaining between them. The CDR3 protein is CASSRGSGEVYEQYF. DNA of the CDR3: TGCGCCAGCAGTAGGGGGTCAGGGGAGGTCTACGAGCAGTACTTC. Filled out from reference TRBV5-1 and TRBJ2-7, the complete variable domain reads KAGVTQTPRYLIKTRGQQVTLSCSPISGHRSVSWYQQTPGQGLQFLFEYFSETQRNKGNFPGRFSGRQFSNSRSEMNVSTLELGDSALYLCASSRGSGEVYEQYFGPGTRLTVT.

This clonotype turned up a few times. The chain links TRBV7-2 to TRBJ1-1, with TRBD1 as a possible D gene (5 bases). This CDR3 comprises 16 residues. The V end lost 0 bases, the J end lost 1 base, and 12 bases lay between the germline ends. The germline gives CDR1 SGHTA, CDR2 FQGNSA. This CDR3 is CASSLAFQGGNTEAFF. Written as DNA, the CDR3 is TGTGCCAGCAGCTTAGCCTTCCAGGGCGGGAACACTGAAGCTTTCTTT. The full variable domain, its missing parts supplied by reference TRBV7-2 and TRBJ1-1, is GAGVSQSPSNKVTEKGKDVELRCDPISGHTALYWYRQSLGQGLEFLIYFQGNSAPDKSGLPSDRFSAERTGGSVSTLTIQRTQQEDSAVYLCASSLAFQGGNTEAFFGQGTRLTVV.

This clonotype occurred many times. The chain joins TRBV9 to TRBJ2-7; D perhaps matches TRBD2 (6 bases). Looked up from germline, CDR1 is SGDLS and CDR2 is YYNGEE. The CDR3 has 14 residues. V was trimmed by 5 bases and J by 0 bases, leaving 12 bases between them. CDR3 in amino acids: CASRGGDNSYEQYF. CDR3 DNA sequence: TGTGCCAGCAGAGGAGGGGATAACTCCTACGAGCAGTACTTC.

This clonotype appeared many times. This chain links TRBV24-1 with TRBJ2-2, with 9 bases aligning to TRBD1. This CDR3 has 15 residues. With 2 bases clipped from V and 7 bases from J, the junction kept 4 bases outside the gene matches. Germline V gene sequence: CDR1 KGHDR, CDR2 SFDVKD. The CDR3 spells CATSDSGTGSGELFF. The CDR3 DNA follows: TGTGCCACCAGTGATTCCGGGACAGGGAGCGGGGAGCTGTTTTTT.

There are a few counts of this clonotype. V usage is TRBV24-1 and J usage is TRBJ1-2, with no clear D. V lost 5 bases and J lost 0, with 6 bases in between. From germline, CDR1 is KGHDR and CDR2 SFDVKD. The CDR3 length is 13 residues. CDR3 sequence: CATSGRANYGYTF. The CDR3 nucleotides read TGTGCCACCAGTGGCCGGGCTAACTATGGCTACACCTTC.

This clonotype was detected many times. The CDR3 spells CASKTGAGVEQYF. CDR3 DNA: TGTGCCAGCAAGACCGGGGCCGGCGTCGAGCAGTACTTC. The chain joins TRBV6-1 to TRBJ2-7; D could derive from TRBD1 or TRBD2 (5 bases each). CDR3 length equals 13 residues. Trimming took off 7 bases at V and 6 bases at J, with 16 bases between the two ends. The germline V gene encodes CDR1 MNHNS and CDR2 SASEGT.

There are many counts of this clonotype. V is TRBV3-1 and J is TRBJ1-2; D call uncertain. The CDR3 consists of 15 residues. Germline values: CDR1 LGHDT, CDR2 YNNKEL (reference sequence). The V end lost 3 bases, the J end lost 2 bases, and 13 bases lay between the germline ends. The CDR3 nucleotides read TGTGCCAGCAGCCATCCTGCGGGTGGGAACTATGGCTACACCTTC. Translated, it gives CASSHPAGGNYGYTF.

This clonotype turned up a few times. CDR3 nucleotide sequence: TGTGCCAGCAGGCTACTAGCGGGAGCTTCAGATACGCAGTATTTT. Amino acid sequence: CASRLLAGASDTQYF. The chain employs TRBV6-1 and TRBJ2-3; 11 bases are shared with TRBD2. Per germline, CDR1 MNHNS and CDR2 SASEGT. This CDR3 comprises 15 residues. Unmatched junction bases numbered 6, after V lost 6 bases and J lost 4 bases.

This clonotype was seen a handful of times. This chain links TRBV14 with TRBJ1-4; D not resolved. Looked up from germline, CDR1 is SGHDN and CDR2 is FVKESK. The CDR3 has 15 amino acids. Deletions cut 1 base from V and 7 bases from J, with 13 bases between. CDR3 nucleotides: TGTGCCAGCAGCCAAGGGGCCCGGGTGGTTGAAAAACTGTTTTTT. This gives the protein CASSQGARVVEKLFF.

This clonotype has at least ten counts. The chain links TRBV2 to TRBJ2-5; D possibly corresponds to TRBD1 (5 bases). The CDR3 is 14 amino acids. Trimming stripped 6 bases from V and 6 bases from J, with 17 bases between. Germline assignment: CDR1 SNHLY and CDR2 FYNNEI. The CDR3 loop reads CASRTGEDKKTQYF. The CDR3 nucleotides read TGTGCCAGCAGAACAGGAGAGGACAAGAAGACCCAGTACTTC. The entire variable domain, with the rest obtained from reference TRBV2 and TRBJ2-5, is as follows: EPEVTQTPSHQVTQMGQEVILRCVPISNHLYFYWYRQILGQKVEFLVSFYNNEISEKSEIFDDQFSVERPDGSNFTLKIRSTKLEDSAMYFCASRTGEDKKTQYFGPGTRLLVL.

To note about this clonotype: A clone one base away is much larger, so this may be a read error. This chain links TRBV12-3 or TRBV12-4 with TRBJ1-2; perhaps TRBD1 as D (6 bases). This CDR3 contains 15 residues. This chain's CDR3 is CAISESRGADYGYTF. CDR3 in DNA: TGTGCCATCAGTGAGTCGAGGGGGGCCGACTATGGCTACACCTTC.

In its sample, this clonotype was seen many times. The chain couples TRBV24-1 to TRBJ2-1; 8 bases agree with TRBD2. The V and J ends lost 3 bases and 2 bases, in that order; junction bases with no gene match: 5. From germline, CDR1 is KGHDR and CDR2 SFDVKD. CDR3 length equals 16 residues. The CDR3 DNA reads as TGTGCCACCAGTGATAATAGCGGGAACACCTACAATGAGCAGTTCTTC. Translation: CATSDNSGNTYNEQFF.

This clonotype was recorded many times. The chain employs TRBV6-5 and TRBJ2-6; 10 bases agree with TRBD1. This CDR3 region has 17 residues. Trimming cost V 0 bases and J 3 bases; bases outside gene matches: 2. The germline CDR1 and CDR2 sequences are MNHEY and SVGAGI. The CDR3 bases are TGTGCCAGCAGTTACTCGACAGGGGGCGGTGGGGCCAACGTCCTGACTTTC. Residues: CASSYSTGGGGANVLTF.

This clonotype showed up many times. The chain combines TRBV24-1 with TRBJ2-4; D may be TRBD2 (6 bases). The length of the CDR3 is 15 residues. Germline-derived CDR1 and CDR2 are KGHDR and SFDVKD. Trimming took 4 bases from V and 8 from J, leaving 17 bases between them. In DNA, the CDR3 is TGTGCCACCAGTGACGCTCGCGGGTCGGGGGACATTCAGTACTTC. This encodes CATSDARGSGDIQYF.

The chain joins TRBV7-2 to TRBJ2-2; D is unresolved. The germline V gene has CDR1 SGHTA and CDR2 FQGNSA. The V end was cut by 5 bases, the J end by 2 bases, with 6 bases between. The CDR3 runs to 13 residues. DNA of the CDR3: TGTGCCAGCAGCAAGGGTAACACCGGGGAGCTGTTTTTT. Translated: CASSKGNTGELFF.

This chain uses TRBV30 with TRBJ1-1; possibly TRBD1 for D (6 bases). CDR1 and CDR2 (germline): GTSNPN, SVGIG (reference sequence). The V and J ends lost 4 bases and 8 bases respectively, with 14 bases between them. The CDR3 runs 12 residues. The CDR3 DNA reads as TGTGCCTGGACGTCAGGGGACCTAGAAGCTTTCTTT. Its translation: CAWTSGDLEAFF.

This clonotype showed up many times. The chain uses TRBV6-2 or TRBV6-3 and TRBJ1-2; TRBD1 aligns across 8 bases. Losses at the gene ends were 4 bases for V and 6 bases for J; bases not matched to a gene: 1. The length of the CDR3 is 12 residues. CDR1 is MNHEY and CDR2 is SVGEGT in the germline V gene. As DNA, the CDR3 is TGTGCCAGCAGTTGGACAGGGAATGGCTACACCTTC. Translated: CASSWTGNGYTF.

This clonotype was recorded at least ten times. This chain uses TRBV2 with TRBJ1-2, with D unresolved. This CDR3 contains 12 residues. Germline V gene data show CDR1 as SNHLY and CDR2 as FYNNEI. V lost 5 bases, J lost 4 bases, and 8 bases lay in between. CDR3 sequence reads: CASSTDLYGYTF. The CDR3 DNA reads as TGTGCCAGCAGTACAGACCTCTATGGCTACACCTTC.

The V gene is TRBV12-3 or TRBV12-4, the J gene TRBJ2-6, with 11 bases that match TRBD1. The CDR3 contains 19 residues. V shed 4 bases and J 4 bases; nucleotides not matched to a gene: 12. The CDR3 DNA is TGTGCCAGCAGTTCGGCCCGGGGGACAGGGGGGTTCGGGGCCAACGTCCTGACTTTC. Residues: CASSSARGTGGFGANVLTF.

This clonotype was seen ten or more times. V usage is TRBV6-1 and J usage is TRBJ1-1, with D hard to call. Per germline, CDR1 MNHNS and CDR2 SASEGT. The V and J ends lost 8 bases and 1 base respectively, with 11 bases between them. This CDR3 has 13 residues. In DNA form, the CDR3 reads TGTGCCAGCCATCGCGGCCCGAACACTGAAGCTTTCTTT. This gives the protein CASHRGPNTEAFF.

Many counts were recorded for this clonotype. The V call is TRBV6-5, the J call TRBJ1-1; 8 bases align to TRBD1. The germline gives CDR1 MNHEY, CDR2 SVGAGI. The CDR3 has 16 residues. V trimming: 2 bases; J trimming: 6 bases; junction bases outside the gene matches: 11. The CDR3 is CASSYQTGQGWPEAFF. Written as DNA, the CDR3 is TGTGCCAGCAGTTACCAAACCGGACAGGGATGGCCTGAAGCTTTCTTT.

This chain uses TRBV12-3 or TRBV12-4 with TRBJ1-3, with D possibly matching TRBD1 (6 bases). This CDR3 is 15 amino acids long. Trimming cost V 6 bases and J 1 base, with 13 bases left between them. CDR3 sequence reads: CASSETGSSGNTIYF. The CDR3 DNA is TGTGCCAGCAGCGAAACAGGGTCTTCTGGAAACACCATATATTTT.

The rearrangement uses TRBV6-5 and TRBJ2-7, with a weak D call TRBD1 (5 bases). Trimming shortened V by 3 bases and J by 3 bases, and 12 bases separated the two germline ends. Per the germline V gene, CDR1 is MNHEY and CDR2 is SVGAGI. This CDR3 has 14 amino acids. This chain's CDR3 is CASSYRGPGYEQYF. In nucleotides, the CDR3 is TGTGCCAGCAGTTATAGGGGTCCGGGCTACGAGCAGTACTTC.